This T cell receptor (beta chain) was documented in a study of radiotherapy plus CTLA-4 blockade in lung cancer. Only in-frame clones appear in the TCRdb table, and some are missing; sequencing was by immunoSEQ multiplex PCR. This table has about 73,000 clones, 80% to 90% appearing once. This CDR3 has 14 residues. Germline CDR1 and CDR2: MNHNS and SASEGT. Of note for this clone: One junction end disagrees with the germline gene, perhaps due to a read error.

This chain links TRBV6-1 with TRBJ2-1; TRBD2 is a possible D gene (5 bases). The source was peripheral blood, collected from a patient treated with radiotherapy plus ipilimumab. The receptor comes from a human donor with non-small cell lung cancer that progressed on radiotherapy plus ipilimumab. The CDR3 spells CASSRKDDSAVVLF. The CDR3 DNA reads as TGTGCCAGCAGCCGAAAGGACGATAGCGCGGTGGTACTCTTC.